Below, 2 T cell receptor beta chains from the same sample are listed, as sequenced in a study of T cells in Graves' hyperthyroidism and ophthalmopathy. Amplified regions were TCR beta CDR3 sequences from RNA transcripts. The HTBI primer set was used in a first-round RT-PCR of the TCR CDR3. TCRdb reprocessed the multiplex PCR reads with MiXCR, giving one entry per CDR3 protein. The sample includes fewer than 550,000 distinct CDR3 sequences, 15% to 19% of them seen just once. Sequenced input: blood. These TCRs come from a woman under 30 with Graves' hyperthyroidism.

This clonotype has a count of ten or more. This sequence joins TRBV7-3 and TRBJ2-5; unclear D gene. The V gene lost 0 bases and the J gene lost 4 bases, with 12 bases spanning the gap. Germline V gene sequence: CDR1 SGHTA, CDR2 FQGTGA. CDR3 length: 15 residues. CDR3 DNA: TGTGCCAGCAGCTTAACGGGTACTCCGGGAGAGACCCAGTACTTC. It specifies CASSLTGTPGETQYF.

This clonotype was counted a few times. One base away lies a much larger clone, so this may be a sequencing read error. The rearrangement joins TRBV10-3 to TRBJ2-3; TRBD2 might be the D (6 bases). This CDR3 region has 15 residues. Per germline, CDR1 ENHRY and CDR2 SYGVKD. V lost 7 bases to trimming and J lost 1 base, with 15 bases between them. CDR3 amino acids: CAIKAGSGRTDTQYF. In nucleotides, the CDR3 is TGTGCCATCAAGGCGGGTAGCGGTCGCACAGATACGCAGTATTTT.